One and the same sample provided the 9 T cell receptor beta chains below, sequenced in a study of tumor-infiltrating lymphocytes in primary liver carcinoma. The template, 500 ng total RNA, yielded TCR beta cDNA made with a constant-region primer. Three nested multiplex PCR rounds, a slightly modified ARM-PCR method, built the TCR beta libraries. Forward primers for TRBV1-TRBV30 and a C-beta reverse primer served the first two PCR rounds, at roughly 10 cycles each. MiXCR, run by TCRdb on the multiplex PCR reads, gives a single entry per CDR3 protein. The sample lists 300,000 to 400,000 distinct CDR3 sequences, about 61% occurring once. Germline DNA was also extracted, with blood RNA taken from unsorted whole blood. Input material: peripheral blood. These receptors all stem from a man aged 35-49 years with primary liver carcinoma and hepatitis B virus infection.

This chain uses TRBV28 with TRBJ1-1; no reliable D call. This CDR3 has 13 amino acids. Germline CDR1 and CDR2: MDHEN and SYDVKM. The V and J ends lost 7 bases and 3 bases respectively, with 12 bases between them. This CDR3 reads CASTLGRDTEAFF. The CDR3, as DNA: TGTGCCAGCACCCTGGGTCGGGACACTGAAGCTTTCTTT. Based on the CDR3 plus reference TRBV28 and TRBJ1-1, the full variable domain is DVKVTQSSRYLVKRTGEKVFLECVQDMDHENMFWYRQDPGLGLRLIYFSYDVKMKEKGDIPEGYSVSREKKERFSLILESASTNQTSMYLCASTLGRDTEAFFGQGTRLTVV.

J is TRBJ1-5 and V is TRBV5-4; possibly TRBD1 for D (5 bases). CDR3 length: 15 residues. Looked up from germline, CDR1 is SGHNT and CDR2 is YYREEE (reference sequence). The V end was cut by 4 bases, the J end by 5 bases, with 16 bases between. The CDR3 DNA reads as TGTGCCAGCAGCCACGGGGGATTACGGGATCAGCCCCAGCATTTT. Protein product: CASSHGGLRDQPQHF.

This clonotype has ten or more counts. The chain employs TRBV29-1 and TRBJ1-2; D gene uncertain. Trimming pared 2 bases from V and 0 bases from J, leaving 10 bases between. CDR3 size: 14 residues. The germline CDR1 and CDR2 sequences are SQVTM and ANQGSEA. For the CDR3, the DNA is TGCAGCGTTGAAATCGGACGGACTAACTATGGCTACACCTTC. Its protein product is CSVEIGRTNYGYTF.

As for this clonotype: A read error may account for a junction end that differs from germline. The chain recombines TRBV6-2 or TRBV6-3 with TRBJ1-2; 9 positions match TRBD1. CDR1 is MNHEY, CDR2 SVGEGT, per germline. The CDR3 runs to 14 residues. In nucleotides, the CDR3 is TGCGCCAGCAGACCTACGGGACAGGGTGTCAACTACACCTTC. It encodes CASRPTGQGVNYTF.

The genes are TRBV11-1 and TRBJ2-7, with TRBD2 as a possible D gene (6 bases). CDR3 length equals 13 residues. V lost 5 bases and J lost 5, with 13 bases in between. CDR1 and CDR2 from the germline V gene are SGHAT and FQDESV (reference sequence). The CDR3 DNA reads as TGTGCCAGCAGCCTCCAGCGGGTGAACGAGCAGTACTTC. This codes for CASSLQRVNEQYF.

As concerns this clonotype: A clone one base away is much larger, so this may be a read error. The chain is built from TRBV6-5 and TRBJ2-2; possibly TRBD1 for D (7 bases). CDR1 MNHEY and CDR2 SVGAGI come from the germline V gene. This CDR3 has 16 amino acids. The CDR3: CVSSYQGGLNAGELFF. The CDR3 DNA reads as TGTGTCAGCAGTTACCAGGGGGGATTAAATGCCGGGGAGCTGTTTTTT.

The chain carries TRBV12-3 or TRBV12-4 and TRBJ2-7; TRBD1 or TRBD2 may be the D gene (5 bases each). V lost 1 base, J lost 13 bases, and 20 bases lay in between. This CDR3 comprises 14 residues. CDR3 sequence (DNA): TGTGCCAGCAGTTTAGAGGGGCGGTGGGACGAGCGCTACTTC. Encoded protein: CASSLEGRWDERYF.

In this sample, this clonotype turned up many times. J is TRBJ1-1 and V is TRBV4-2, with D possibly matching TRBD1 (5 bases). Deletions cut 0 bases from V and 1 base from J, with 12 bases between. From germline, CDR1 is LGHNA and CDR2 YNFKEQ. The CDR3 runs 16 residues. CDR3 residues: CASSQEEGTANTEAFF. The CDR3 DNA is TGTGCCAGCAGCCAAGAGGAGGGGACTGCGAACACTGAAGCTTTCTTT.

Regarding this clonotype: Because it lacks the conserved phenylalanine or tryptophan at the end, this CDR3 is likely a read error. The chain has TRBV6-1 and TRBJ2-1; D could derive from TRBD1 or TRBD2 (5 bases each). This CDR3 spans 15 amino acids. Germline values: CDR1 MNHNS, CDR2 SASEGT. V lost 6 bases to trimming and J lost 6 bases, with 18 bases between them. CDR3 residues: CASRPSFDGANEQFL. CDR3 DNA: TGTGCCAGCAGGCCGAGTTTTGACGGGGCCAATGAGCAGTTCCTC.